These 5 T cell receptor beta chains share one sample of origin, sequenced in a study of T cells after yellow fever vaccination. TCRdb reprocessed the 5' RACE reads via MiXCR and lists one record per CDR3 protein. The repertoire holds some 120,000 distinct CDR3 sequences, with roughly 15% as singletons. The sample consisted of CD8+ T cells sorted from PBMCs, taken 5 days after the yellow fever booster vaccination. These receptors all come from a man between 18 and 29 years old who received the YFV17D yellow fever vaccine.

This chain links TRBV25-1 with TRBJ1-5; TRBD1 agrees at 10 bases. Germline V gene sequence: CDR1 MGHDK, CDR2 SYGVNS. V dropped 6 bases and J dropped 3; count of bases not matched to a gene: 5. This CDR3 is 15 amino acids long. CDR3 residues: CASSPGTGVNQPQHF. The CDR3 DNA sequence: TGTGCCAGCAGCCCCGGGACAGGGGTCAATCAGCCCCAGCATTTT.

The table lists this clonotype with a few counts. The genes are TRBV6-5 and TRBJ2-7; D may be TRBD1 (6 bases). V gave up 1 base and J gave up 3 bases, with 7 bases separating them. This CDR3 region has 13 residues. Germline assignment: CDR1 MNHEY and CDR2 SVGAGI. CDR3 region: CASSYFRGYEQYF. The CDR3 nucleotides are TGTGCCAGCAGTTACTTCAGGGGCTACGAGCAGTACTTC.

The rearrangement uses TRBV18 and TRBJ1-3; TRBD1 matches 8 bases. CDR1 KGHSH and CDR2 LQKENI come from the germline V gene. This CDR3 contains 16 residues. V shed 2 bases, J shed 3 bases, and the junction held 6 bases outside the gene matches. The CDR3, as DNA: TGTGCCAGCTCACCAAGCCCGGACAGGGTTGGAAACACCATATATTTT. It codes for CASSPSPDRVGNTIYF.

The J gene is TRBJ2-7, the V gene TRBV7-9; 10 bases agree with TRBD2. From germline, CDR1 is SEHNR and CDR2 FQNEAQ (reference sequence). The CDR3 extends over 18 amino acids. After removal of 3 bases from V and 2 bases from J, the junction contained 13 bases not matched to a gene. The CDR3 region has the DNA TGTGCCAGCAGCTTCCCCATAGCCACTAGCGGGACCACCTACGAGCAGTACTTC. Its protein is CASSFPIATSGTTYEQYF.

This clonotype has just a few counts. The CDR3 region is CASSWVMNTEAFF. CDR3 bases: TGTGCCAGCAGCTGGGTTATGAACACTGAAGCTTTCTTT. The V gene is TRBV5-6, the J gene TRBJ1-1; D gene uncertain. V was cut by 3 bases and J by 0 bases, with 6 bases left in between. This CDR3 has 13 amino acids. Germline assignment: CDR1 SGHDT and CDR2 YYEEEE.